This T cell receptor beta chain was recorded in a study of a mutant IDH1 vaccine in newly diagnosed glioma. Repertoires were generated with immunoSEQ multiplex PCR, while TCRdb's copy carries only in-frame clones and drops some. The data contain approximately 50,000 clones, over 70% of them singletons. Regarding time point: week 23, last vaccination. Doses consisted of 300 ug of mutant IDH1 20-mer peptide each, paired with topical imiquimod. The donor cohort comprised cases of new WHO grade 3 or 4 IDH1-mutant, ATRX-lost astrocytoma. With respect to this clone: The antigen is undetermined.

Deletions cut 3 bases from V and 6 bases from J, with 6 bases between. The length of the CDR3 is 11 residues. Germline values: CDR1 KGHSH, CDR2 LQKENI. This specimen was PBMCs, taken from a glioma patient whose treatment included an IDH1 peptide vaccine. The receptor was isolated from a man aged 35-49 years with glioma. The chain employs TRBV18 and TRBJ2-7; no reliable D call. CDR3 in DNA: TGTGCCAGCTCACCTCTTGGCGAGCAGTACTTC. It is translated as CASSPLGEQYF.